The 6 T cell receptor beta chains below were found in one sample sequenced in a study of cytomegalovirus exposure and HLA in healthy donors. The study ran its PCR with 60 Vbeta and 13 Jbeta primers. Profiled with immunoSEQ multiplex PCR; TCRdb holds only in-frame clones, not every one. This table holds 170,000 or so clones, almost 85% found once. The specimen was PBMCs. Receptors originate from a woman aged 50 to 60 in good health and CMV-seronegative.

The V gene is TRBV27, the J gene TRBJ2-3; 7 nucleotides align to TRBD2. Germline CDR1 reads MNHEY; CDR2 reads SMNVEV (reference sequence). The CDR3 has 20 residues. Germline trimming cut 3 bases from V and 0 bases from J; bases unmatched to any gene: 18. The CDR3 region is CASSFPWGSGRKTSTDTQYF. CDR3 sequence (DNA): TGTGCCAGCAGTTTCCCTTGGGGTAGCGGGCGGAAAACTAGCACAGATACGCAGTATTTT.

This sequence joins TRBV25-1 and TRBJ2-3; 7 bases are shared with TRBD2. Germline V CDR1 and CDR2: MGHDK, SYGVNS. The V segment lost 3 bases and the J segment 4 bases; nucleotides outside the gene matches: 13. This CDR3 contains 17 residues. CDR3 in amino acids: CASSDTRRDYHSDTQYF. DNA of the CDR3: TGTGCCAGCAGTGACACACGTAGGGACTACCATTCAGATACGCAGTATTTT.

J is TRBJ1-5 and V is TRBV19, with 9 bases fitting TRBD1. The germline gives CDR1 LNHDA, CDR2 SQIVND (reference sequence). The V segment lost 3 bases and the J segment 0 bases; nucleotides outside the gene matches: 12. The length of the CDR3 is 19 residues. The CDR3 protein is CASSIWGQGVPYSNQPQHF. In DNA, the CDR3 is TGTGCCAGTAGTATCTGGGGACAGGGTGTCCCTTATAGCAATCAGCCCCAGCATTTT.

The rearrangement links TRBV5-6 to TRBJ1-5, with D hard to call. V lost 3 bases and J lost 5, with 12 bases in between. This CDR3 contains 14 residues. Germline V gene lookup returns CDR1 SGHDT and CDR2 YYEEEE. CDR3 coding DNA: TGTGCCAGCAGCTCTCGGGGTACCCATCAGCCCCAGCATTTT. Encoded protein: CASSSRGTHQPQHF.

The chain employs TRBV7-9 and TRBJ2-1, with 11 bases aligning to TRBD2. CDR1 and CDR2 (germline): SEHNR, FQNEAQ (reference sequence). The CDR3 spans 12 residues. Trimming took 8 bases from V and 15 from J; bases not matched to a gene: 9. The CDR3 coding sequence is TGTGCCAGCGCCGGGACTAGCGGCGCCCTGTTCTTC. Translating it yields CASAGTSGALFF.

This clone showed up just once. The CDR3 loop is CASSINIQETQYF. The CDR3 nucleotides are TGTGCCAGTAGTATAAACATCCAAGAGACCCAGTACTTC. J is TRBJ2-5 and V is TRBV19; D is unclear. CDR1 and CDR2 (germline): LNHDA, SQIVND (reference sequence). V lost 2 bases and J 1 base, leaving 5 bases between the germline ends. The CDR3 extends over 13 amino acids.